These T cell receptor beta chains were read from a single sample in a study of cytomegalovirus exposure and HLA in healthy donors. Clones were read by immunoSEQ multiplex PCR, and TCRdb kept only the in-frame ones, dropping some. Here the sample spans approximately 160,000 clones, approximately 80% being singletons. Sequences were obtained from PBMCs. The source is a woman in her forties in good health and CMV-seropositive. The CDR3 runs from the conserved cysteine through the conserved F or W. The order of the fields is J gene, clone size, D gene, V gene, CDR3 protein, CDR3 DNA. A D gene is named only where the DNA matches it firmly. Clone sizes are given selectively: once, few, many, or a class where the clone is expanded.

>TRBJ2-7|-|TRBD2|TRBV4-3
CASSLSGLAGGPREEQYF
TGCGCCAGCAGCCTATCGGGACTAGCGGGGGGGCCGAGGGAAGAGCAGTACTTC
>TRBJ1-1|-|-|TRBV28
CASSRRTNTEAFF
TGTGCCAGCAGCCGGAGGACGAACACTGAAGCTTTCTTT
>TRBJ2-7|once|-|TRBV30
CAWSTRGGSYEQYF
TGTGCCTGGAGTACAAGGGGGGGCTCCTACGAGCAGTACTTC
>TRBJ2-1|-|TRBD2|TRBV4-3
CASSSVGTTHNEQFF
TGCGCCAGCAGCTCAGTAGGGACTACCCACAATGAGCAGTTCTTC
>TRBJ2-3|few|-|TRBV7-6
CASSPGEQDTQYF
TGTGCCAGCAGCCCCGGGGAGCAGGATACGCAGTATTTT
>TRBJ1-2|-|TRBD1|TRBV5-4
CASSLEVGQGGNGYTF
TGTGCCAGCAGCTTGGAGGTGGGACAGGGGGGTAATGGCTACACCTTC
>TRBJ1-6|-|TRBD1|TRBV28
CASFSWGTGDNSPLHF
TGTGCCAGCTTCTCTTGGGGAACAGGGGATAATTCACCCCTCCACTTT
>TRBJ1-1|once|TRBD1|TRBV28
CASSQGGLNTEAFF
TGTGCCAGCAGCCAGGGGGGCTTGAACACTGAAGCTTTCTTT
>TRBJ1-2|-|-|TRBV7-9
CASSVLGTGTMATPSRDSF
-
>TRBJ2-2|once|-|TRBV5-6
CASSRGQAFRELFF
TGTGCCAGCAGCCGGGGTCAGGCATTCAGGGAGCTGTTTTTT
>TRBJ2-3|-|-|TRBV4-3
CASNTRGADTQYF
TGCGCCAGCAACACCAGAGGAGCAGATACGCAGTATTTT
>TRBJ2-7|once|-|TRBV18
CASSPVTRVAYEQYF
TGTGCCAGCTCACCAGTTACCAGGGTGGCCTACGAGCAGTACTTC
>TRBJ2-7|-|-|TRBV6-6
CASSPRGYEQYF
TGTGCCAGCAGTCCCAGGGGCTACGAGCAGTACTTC
>TRBJ2-7|-|-|TRBV10-3
CAISESNIDEQYF
TGTGCCATCAGTGAGTCGAACATCGACGAGCAGTACTTC
>TRBJ1-2|-|-|TRBV7-9
CASSLEEYGGYTF
TGTGCCAGCAGCTTAGAGGAGTATGGGGGCTACACCTTC
>TRBJ1-2|-|-|TRBV18
CASSPRESVNYGYTF
TGTGCCAGCTCACCACGGGAGTCGGTAAACTATGGCTACACCTTC
>TRBJ2-1|few|-|TRBV6-1
CASRRVGSYNEQFF
TGTGCCAGCCGCCGGGTGGGCTCCTACAATGAGCAGTTCTTC
>TRBJ2-5|once|-|TRBV11-2
CASSPSVEETQYF
TGTGCCAGCAGCCCCTCCGTAGAAGAGACCCAGTACTTC
>TRBJ2-2|few|-|TRBV12-5
CASGLGEVWQSTGELFF
TGTGCTAGTGGTTTGGGGGAGGTTTGGCAGTCGACCGGGGAGCTGTTTTTT
>TRBJ1-2|once|TRBD1|TRBV7-2
CASSLVAGTGGYGYTF
TGTGCCAGCAGCTTAGTGGCGGGGACAGGGGGCTATGGCTACACCTTC
>TRBJ1-2|-|TRBD1|TRBV7-9
CSSSRLQGDGYGYTF
TGTTCCAGCAGCCGTCTACAGGGGGATGGCTATGGCTACACCTTC
>TRBJ2-1|-|-|TRBV5-1
CASSLDPAGLNEQFF
TGCGCCAGCAGCTTGGACCCCGCGGGGCTCAATGAGCAGTTCTTC
>TRBJ1-5|-|-|TRBV10-2
CASSEFSGSRGSNQPQHF
TGCGCCAGCAGTGAATTTTCCGGGAGCCGGGGTAGCAATCAGCCCCAGCATTTT
>TRBJ1-1|-|-|TRBV5-1
CASSLDPGSPEAFF
TGCGCCAGCAGCTTAGACCCAGGGTCGCCTGAAGCTTTCTTT
>TRBJ1-6|-|TRBD1|TRBV28
CASSPGTGGLSPLHF
TGTGCCAGCAGTCCCGGGACAGGGGGCCTTTCACCCCTCCACTTT
>TRBJ1-4|once|TRBD1|TRBV4-3
CASSPGTATNEKLFF
TGCGCCAGCAGCCCCGGGACAGCAACTAATGAAAAACTGTTTTTT